This T cell receptor beta chain is from a study of T cell responses to AZD1222 COVID-19 vaccine. For the study at large: Investigators merged groups given second doses at roughly 4 or roughly 12 weeks.

Findings and limits, study-wide: Among AZD1222 vaccinees, only five or six were seropositive at baseline. Donors skewed white British and female; clonal diversity was possibly underestimated.

About this clone itself: Its cognate antigen is unknown.

Profiling relied on immunoSEQ multiplex PCR, and the TCRdb table lists in-frame clones only, not all of them. Of roughly 130,000 clones listed, just over 90% were seen once; the top ten hold under 2%. The receptor was isolated from an adult in good health. The sequences come from peripheral blood, collected on day 0 of AZD1222 vaccination.

The CDR3 region is CAISDGENYGYTF. In nucleotides, the CDR3 is TGTGCCATCAGTGATGGGGAGAACTATGGCTACACCTTC. The V call is TRBV10-3, the J call TRBJ1-2; D not certain. CDR3 length equals 13 residues. Germline CDR1 and CDR2: ENHRY and SYGVKD. Trimming took off 3 bases at V and 2 bases at J, with 7 bases between the two ends.